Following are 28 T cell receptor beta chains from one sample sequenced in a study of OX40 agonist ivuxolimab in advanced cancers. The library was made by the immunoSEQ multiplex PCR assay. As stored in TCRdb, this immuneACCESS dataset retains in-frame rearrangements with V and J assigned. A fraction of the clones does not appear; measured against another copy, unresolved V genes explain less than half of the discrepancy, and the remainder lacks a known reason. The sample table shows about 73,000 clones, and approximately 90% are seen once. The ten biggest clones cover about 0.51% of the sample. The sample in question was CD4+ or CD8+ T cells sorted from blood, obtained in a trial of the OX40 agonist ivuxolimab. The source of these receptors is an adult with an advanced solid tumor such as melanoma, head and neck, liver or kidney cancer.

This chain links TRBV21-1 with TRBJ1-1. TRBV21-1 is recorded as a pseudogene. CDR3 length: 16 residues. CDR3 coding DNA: TGTGCCAGCAGCGAATCGGGCAGCCCTAGGAACACTGAAGCTTTCTTT. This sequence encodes CASSESGSPRNTEAFF.

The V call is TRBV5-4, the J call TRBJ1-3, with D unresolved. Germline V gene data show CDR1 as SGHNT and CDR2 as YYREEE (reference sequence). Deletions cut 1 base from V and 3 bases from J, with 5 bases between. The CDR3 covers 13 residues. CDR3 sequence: CASSLYSGNTIYF. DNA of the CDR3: TGTGCCAGCAGCTTGTATAGTGGAAACACCATATATTTT.

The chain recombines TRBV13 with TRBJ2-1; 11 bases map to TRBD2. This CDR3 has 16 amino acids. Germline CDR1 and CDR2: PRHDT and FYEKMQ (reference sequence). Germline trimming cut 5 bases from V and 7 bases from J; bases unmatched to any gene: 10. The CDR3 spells CASSEGLAVNRNEQFF. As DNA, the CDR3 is TGTGCCAGCAGCGAGGGACTAGCGGTCAATAGGAATGAGCAGTTCTTC.

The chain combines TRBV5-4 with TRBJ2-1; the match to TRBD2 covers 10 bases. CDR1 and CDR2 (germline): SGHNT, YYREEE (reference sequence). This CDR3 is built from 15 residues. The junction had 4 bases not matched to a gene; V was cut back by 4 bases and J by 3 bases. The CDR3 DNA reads TGTGCCAGCAGCACCGGACTAGCGGACTACAATGAGCAGTTCTTC. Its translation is CASSTGLADYNEQFF.

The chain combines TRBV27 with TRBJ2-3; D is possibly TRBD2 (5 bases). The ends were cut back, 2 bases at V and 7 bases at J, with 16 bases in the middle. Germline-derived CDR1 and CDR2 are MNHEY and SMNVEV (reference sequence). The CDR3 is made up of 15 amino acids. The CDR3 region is CASSLGPGFGNTQYF. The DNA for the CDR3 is TGTGCCAGCAGTTTAGGACCAGGTTTCGGGAATACGCAGTATTTT.

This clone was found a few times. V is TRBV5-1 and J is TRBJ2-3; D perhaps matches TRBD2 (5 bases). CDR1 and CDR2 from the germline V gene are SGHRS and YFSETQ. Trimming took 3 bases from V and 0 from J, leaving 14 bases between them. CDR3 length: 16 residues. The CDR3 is CASSSMVGGSTDTQYF. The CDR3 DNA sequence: TGCGCCAGCAGCTCGATGGTGGGCGGGAGCACAGATACGCAGTATTTT.

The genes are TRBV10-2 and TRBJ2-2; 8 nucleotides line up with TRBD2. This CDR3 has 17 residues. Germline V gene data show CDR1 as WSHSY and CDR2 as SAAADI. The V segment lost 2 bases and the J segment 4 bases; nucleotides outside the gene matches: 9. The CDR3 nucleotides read TGCGCCAGCAGTGAGCCGGCGACTAGCGCCTCCACCGGGGAGCTGTTTTTT. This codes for CASSEPATSASTGELFF.

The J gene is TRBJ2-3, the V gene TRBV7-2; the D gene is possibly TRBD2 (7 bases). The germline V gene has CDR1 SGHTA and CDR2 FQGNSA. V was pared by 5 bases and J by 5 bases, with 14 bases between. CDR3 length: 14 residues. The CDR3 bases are TGTGCCAGCAGCCCGTACAGGGAGGGAGATACGCAGTATTTT. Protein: CASSPYREGDTQYF.

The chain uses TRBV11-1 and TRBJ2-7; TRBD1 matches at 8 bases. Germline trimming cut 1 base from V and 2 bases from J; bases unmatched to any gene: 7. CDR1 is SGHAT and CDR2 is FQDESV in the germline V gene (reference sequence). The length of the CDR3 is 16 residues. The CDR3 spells CASSLEFQGATYEQYF. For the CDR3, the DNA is TGTGCCAGCAGCTTAGAGTTCCAGGGGGCCACCTACGAGCAGTACTTC.

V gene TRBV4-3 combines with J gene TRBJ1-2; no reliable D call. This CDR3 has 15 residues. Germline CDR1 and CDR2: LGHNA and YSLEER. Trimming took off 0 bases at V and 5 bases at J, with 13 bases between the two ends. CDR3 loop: CASSQDRDFRYGYTF. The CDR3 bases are TGCGCCAGCAGCCAAGATAGGGATTTTCGGTATGGCTACACCTTC.

The CDR3 reads CASSDLGGTLPDTQYF. In DNA, the CDR3 is TGTGCCAGCAGTGACCTTGGGGGGACTCTCCCAGATACGCAGTATTTT. The chain has TRBV28 and TRBJ2-3, with a tentative D call TRBD2 (6 bases). There are 16 residues in the CDR3. Trimming pared 5 bases from V and 4 bases from J, leaving 19 bases between. Looked up from germline, CDR1 is MDHEN and CDR2 is SYDVKM.

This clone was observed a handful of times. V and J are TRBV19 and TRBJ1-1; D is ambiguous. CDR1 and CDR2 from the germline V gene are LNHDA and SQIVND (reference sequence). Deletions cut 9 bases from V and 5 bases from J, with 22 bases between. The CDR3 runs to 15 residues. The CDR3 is CASKSNIVSRTEAFF. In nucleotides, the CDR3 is TGTGCCAGCAAATCGAACATCGTTAGTAGGACTGAAGCTTTCTTT.

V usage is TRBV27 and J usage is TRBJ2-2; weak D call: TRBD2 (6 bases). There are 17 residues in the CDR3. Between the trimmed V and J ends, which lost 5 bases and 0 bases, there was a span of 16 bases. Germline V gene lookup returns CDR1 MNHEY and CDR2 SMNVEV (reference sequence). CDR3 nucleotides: TGTGCCAGCAGTCCCATCTCAGCGGGTACGAACACCGGGGAGCTGTTTTTT. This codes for CASSPISAGTNTGELFF.

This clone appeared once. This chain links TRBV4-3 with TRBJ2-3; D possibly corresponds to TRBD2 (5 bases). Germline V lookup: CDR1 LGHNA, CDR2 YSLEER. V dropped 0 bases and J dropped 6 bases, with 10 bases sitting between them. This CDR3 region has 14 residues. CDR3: CASSQDSKRDTQYF. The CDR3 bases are TGCGCCAGCAGCCAAGATTCCAAGCGGGATACGCAGTATTTT.

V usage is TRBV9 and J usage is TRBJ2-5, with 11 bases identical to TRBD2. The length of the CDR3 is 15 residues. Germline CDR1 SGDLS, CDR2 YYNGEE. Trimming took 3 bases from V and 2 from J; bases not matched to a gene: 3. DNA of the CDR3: TGTGCCAGCAGCGGAAGACTAGCGGGGCAAGAGACCCAGTACTTC. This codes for CASSGRLAGQETQYF.

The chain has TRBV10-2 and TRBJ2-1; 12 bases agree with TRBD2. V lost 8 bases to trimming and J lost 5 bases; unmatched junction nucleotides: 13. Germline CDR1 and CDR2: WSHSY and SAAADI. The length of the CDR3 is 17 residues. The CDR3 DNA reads TGCGCCAGCGGGCCCAGGGCTAGCGGGAGGGCCGACAATGAGCAGTTCTTC. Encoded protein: CASGPRASGRADNEQFF.

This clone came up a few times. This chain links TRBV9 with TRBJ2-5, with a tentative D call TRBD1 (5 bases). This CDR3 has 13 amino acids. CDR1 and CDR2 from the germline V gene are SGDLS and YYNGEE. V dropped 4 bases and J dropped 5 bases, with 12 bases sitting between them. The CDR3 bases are TGTGCCAGCAGCCTTCAGGGTCTGGAGACCCAGTACTTC. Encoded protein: CASSLQGLETQYF.

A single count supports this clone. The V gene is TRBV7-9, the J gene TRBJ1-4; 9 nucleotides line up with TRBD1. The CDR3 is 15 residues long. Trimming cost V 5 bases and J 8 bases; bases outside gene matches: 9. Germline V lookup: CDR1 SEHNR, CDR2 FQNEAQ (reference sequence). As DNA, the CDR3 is TGTGCCAGCAGCGTGACAGGGGGTGTAGAAGAAAAACTGTTTTTT. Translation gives CASSVTGGVEEKLFF. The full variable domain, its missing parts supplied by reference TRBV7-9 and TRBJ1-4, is DTGVSQNPRHKITKRGQNVTFRCDPISEHNRLYWYRQTLGQGPEFLTYFQNEAQLEKSRLLSDRFSAERPKGSFSTLEIQRTEQGDSAMYLCASSVTGGVEEKLFFGSGTQLSVL.

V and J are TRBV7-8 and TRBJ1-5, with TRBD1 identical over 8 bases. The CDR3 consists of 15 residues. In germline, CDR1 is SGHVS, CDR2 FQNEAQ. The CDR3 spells CATRGGQGTNQPQHF. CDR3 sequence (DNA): TGTGCTACTCGGGGTGGACAGGGCACTAATCAGCCCCAGCATTTT.

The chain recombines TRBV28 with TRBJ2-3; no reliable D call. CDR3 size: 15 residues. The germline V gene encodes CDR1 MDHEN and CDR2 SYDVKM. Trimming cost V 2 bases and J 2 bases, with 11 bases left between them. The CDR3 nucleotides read TGTGCCAGCAGTTTACAGATCTTGAACACAGATACGCAGTATTTT. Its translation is CASSLQILNTDTQYF.

This CDR3 is CAIRKGGLNTGELFF. The CDR3 DNA reads as TGTGCCATCAGAAAGGGGGGGCTGAACACCGGGGAGCTGTTTTTT. This chain connects TRBV10-3 to TRBJ2-2; D perhaps matches TRBD2 (7 bases). This CDR3 contains 15 residues. V was trimmed by 6 bases and J by 1 base, leaving 12 bases between them. Germline V lookup: CDR1 ENHRY, CDR2 SYGVKD.

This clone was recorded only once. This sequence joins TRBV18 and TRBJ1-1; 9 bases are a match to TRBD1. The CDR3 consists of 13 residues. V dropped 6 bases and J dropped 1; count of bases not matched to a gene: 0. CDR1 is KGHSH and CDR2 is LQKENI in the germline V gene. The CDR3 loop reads CASSTGGNTEAFF. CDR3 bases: TGTGCCAGCTCGACAGGGGGGAACACTGAAGCTTTCTTT.

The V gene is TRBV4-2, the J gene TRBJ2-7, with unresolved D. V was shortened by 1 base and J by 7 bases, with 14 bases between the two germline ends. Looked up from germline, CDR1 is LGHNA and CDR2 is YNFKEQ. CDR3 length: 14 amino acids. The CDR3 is CASSQGPPSWEQYF. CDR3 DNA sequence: TGTGCCAGCAGCCAAGGCCCACCCTCTTGGGAGCAGTACTTC.

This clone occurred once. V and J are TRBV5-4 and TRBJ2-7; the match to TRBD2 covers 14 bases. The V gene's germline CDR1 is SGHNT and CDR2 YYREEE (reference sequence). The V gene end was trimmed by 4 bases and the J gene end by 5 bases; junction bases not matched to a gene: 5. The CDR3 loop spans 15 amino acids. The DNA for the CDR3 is TGTGCCAGCAGCATGGGACTAGCGGGAGTGGACGAGCAGTACTTC. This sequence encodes CASSMGLAGVDEQYF.

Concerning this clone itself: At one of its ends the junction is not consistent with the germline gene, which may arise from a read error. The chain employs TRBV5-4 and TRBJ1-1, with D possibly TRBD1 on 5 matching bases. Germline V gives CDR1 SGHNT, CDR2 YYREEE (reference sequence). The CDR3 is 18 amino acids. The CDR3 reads CASNLLGARSPSRAEAFF. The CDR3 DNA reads TGTGCCAGCAACTTGCTTGGCGCCCGGAGCCCGAGCAGGGCTGAAGCTTTCTTT.

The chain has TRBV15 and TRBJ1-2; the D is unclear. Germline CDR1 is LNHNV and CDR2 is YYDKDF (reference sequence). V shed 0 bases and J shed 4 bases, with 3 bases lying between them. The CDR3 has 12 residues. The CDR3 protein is CATSRDFYGYTF. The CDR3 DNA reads TGTGCCACCAGCAGAGACTTCTATGGCTACACCTTC. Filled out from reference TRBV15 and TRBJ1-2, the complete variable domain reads DAMVIQNPRYQVTQFGKPVTLSCSQTLNHNVMYWYQQKSSQAPKLLFHYYDKDFNNEADTPDNFQSRRPNTSFCFLDIRSPGLGDTAMYLCATSRDFYGYTFGSGTRLTVV.

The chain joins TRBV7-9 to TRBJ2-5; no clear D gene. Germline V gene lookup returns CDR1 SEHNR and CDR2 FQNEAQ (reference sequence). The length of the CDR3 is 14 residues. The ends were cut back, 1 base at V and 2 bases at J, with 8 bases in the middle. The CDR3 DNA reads TGTGCCAGCAGCTTAGGGACGTCGCAAGAGACCCAGTACTTC. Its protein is CASSLGTSQETQYF. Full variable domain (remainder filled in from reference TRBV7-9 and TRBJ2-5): DTGVSQNPRHKITKRGQNVTFRCDPISEHNRLYWYRQTLGQGPEFLTYFQNEAQLEKSRLLSDRFSAERPKGSFSTLEIQRTEQGDSAMYLCASSLGTSQETQYFGPGTRLLVL.

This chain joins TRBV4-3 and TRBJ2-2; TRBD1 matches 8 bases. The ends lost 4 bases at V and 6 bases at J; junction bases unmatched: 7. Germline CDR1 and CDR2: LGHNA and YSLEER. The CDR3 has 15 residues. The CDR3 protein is CASSLRTGLAGELFF. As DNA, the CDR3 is TGCGCCAGCAGCCTTCGGACAGGGTTGGCCGGGGAGCTGTTTTTT.